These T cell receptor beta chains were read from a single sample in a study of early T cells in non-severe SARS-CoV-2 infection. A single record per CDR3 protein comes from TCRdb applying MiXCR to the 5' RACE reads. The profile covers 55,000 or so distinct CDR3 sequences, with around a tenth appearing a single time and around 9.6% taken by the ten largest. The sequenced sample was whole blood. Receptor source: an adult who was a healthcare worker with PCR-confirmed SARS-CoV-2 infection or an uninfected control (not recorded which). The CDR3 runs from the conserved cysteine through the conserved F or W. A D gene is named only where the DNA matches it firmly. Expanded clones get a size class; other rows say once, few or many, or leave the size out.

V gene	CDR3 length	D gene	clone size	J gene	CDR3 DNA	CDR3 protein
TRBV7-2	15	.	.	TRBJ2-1	TGTGCCAGCAGCTTAGGCCCCAGTACAAAATATGAGCAGTTCTTC	CASSLGPSTKYEQFF
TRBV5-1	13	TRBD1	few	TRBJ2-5	TGCGCCAGCAGCTTACAGGGGGAGGAGACCCAGTACTTC	CASSLQGEETQYF
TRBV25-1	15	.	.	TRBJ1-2	TGTGCCAGCAGTGAATTGGGCGGAAATAGTGCGGGCTACACCTTC	CASSELGGNSAGYTF
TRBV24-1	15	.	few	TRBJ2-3	TGTGCCACCAGTGATTTGGCGGACACCGTGGATACGCAGTATTTT	CATSDLADTVDTQYF
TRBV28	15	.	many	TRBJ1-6	TGTGCCAGCAGTCCCTACCGGGACATTAATTCACCCCTCCACTTT	CASSPYRDINSPLHF
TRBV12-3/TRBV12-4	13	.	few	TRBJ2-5	TGTGCCAGCAGTTTAAAGGTCCAAGAGACCCAGTACTTC	CASSLKVQETQYF
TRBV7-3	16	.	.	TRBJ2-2	TGTGCCAGCAGCTTACTCGGCGGGACTGGGACCGGGGAGCTGTTTTTT	CASSLLGGTGTGELFF
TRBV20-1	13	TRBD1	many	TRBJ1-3	TGCAGTGTTTTGGACAGGTCTGGAAACACCATATATTTT	CSVLDRSGNTIYF
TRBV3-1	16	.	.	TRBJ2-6	TGTGCCAGCAGCCAAGATGCGCTTGCGGGGGCCAACGTCCTGACTTTC	CASSQDALAGANVLTF
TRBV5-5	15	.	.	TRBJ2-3	TGTGCCAGCAGCTCGGTGGGGGCCGGGACAGATACGCAGTATTTT	CASSSVGAGTDTQYF
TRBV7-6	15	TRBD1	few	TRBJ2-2	TGTGCCAGCAGCTTGATACAGGGGGACACCGGGGAGCTGTTTTTT	CASSLIQGDTGELFF
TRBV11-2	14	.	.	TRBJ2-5	TGTGCCAGCACTGACGGGGCGTACCAAGAGACCCAGTACTTC	CASTDGAYQETQYF
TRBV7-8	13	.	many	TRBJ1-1	TGTGCCAGCAGGGTGGACAGAAACACTGAAGCTTTCTTT	CASRVDRNTEAFF
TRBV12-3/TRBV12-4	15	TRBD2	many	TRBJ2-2	TGTGCCAGCAGCTCCGGCGCGGGAGGAGCCGGGGAGCTGTTTTTT	CASSSGAGGAGELFF
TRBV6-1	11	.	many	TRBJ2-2	TGTGCCAGCCGAGACTACCGGGAGCTGTTTTTT	CASRDYRELFF
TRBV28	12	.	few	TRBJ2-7	TGTGCCAGCAGCCCCCTTACGGGCGAGCAGTACTTC	CASSPLTGEQYF
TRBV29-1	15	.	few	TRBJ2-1	TGCAGCGCCCGAAGGTCCGGTACAATCAACAATGAGCAGTTCTTC	CSARRSGTINNEQFF
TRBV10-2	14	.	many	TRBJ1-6	TGCGCCAGCAGTGTAAAGGGGGTAAATTCACCCCTCCACTTT	CASSVKGVNSPLHF
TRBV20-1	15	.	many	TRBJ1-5	TGCAGTGCTGGTGAAACAGGGCTGGCGGCTCAGCCCCAGCATTTT	CSAGETGLAAQPQHF
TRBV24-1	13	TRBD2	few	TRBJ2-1	TGTGCCACCTCCGGGGGGGGTAGGAATGAGCAGTTCTTC	CATSGGGRNEQFF
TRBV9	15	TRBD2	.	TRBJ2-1	TGTGCCAGCAGCGTTAGCGGGACCTACTACAATGAGCAGTTCTTC	CASSVSGTYYNEQFF
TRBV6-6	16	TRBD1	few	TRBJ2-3	TGTGCCAGCAGGCCGGGACAGGGGACTAGCACAGATACGCAGTATTTT	CASRPGQGTSTDTQYF
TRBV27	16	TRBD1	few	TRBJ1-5	TGTGCCAGCAGCCCCATTACAGGGGGGAGCAATCAGCCCCAGCATTTT	CASSPITGGSNQPQHF
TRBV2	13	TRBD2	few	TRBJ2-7	TGTGCCAGGACTAGCGGGTCCTCCTACGAGCAGTACTTC	CARTSGSSYEQYF
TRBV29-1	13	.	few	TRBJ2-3	TGCAGCGTTACTAACGAAGGGCCAGATACGCAGTATTTT	CSVTNEGPDTQYF
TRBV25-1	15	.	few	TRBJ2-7	TGTGCCAGCAGTGAATCCCGGGACGGATTTACGAAGCAGTACTTC	CASSESRDGFTKQYF
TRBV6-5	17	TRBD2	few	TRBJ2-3	TGTGCCAGCAGTTACTCACTAGCGGGCTCTAGCACAGATACGCAGTATTTT	CASSYSLAGSSTDTQYF
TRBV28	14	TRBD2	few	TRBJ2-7	TGTGCCAGCAGTTTAGCCATACTAGCGGGAGAGCAGTACTTC	CASSLAILAGEQYF
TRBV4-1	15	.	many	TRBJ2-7	TGCGCCAGCAGCCAAGAGGGTGCAGCAAACTACGAGCAGTACTTC	CASSQEGAANYEQYF